This TCR beta chain stems from a study of blood T cell repertoires in COVID-19. Across the study: Samples representing acute and convalescent COVID-19 were sourced from the United States, Italy and Spain. From T cells, B-cell-depleted T cells, or PBMCs came the material, which was cDNA or gDNA.

Under the authors' procedure: The authors estimated nucleated cell counts from reference gene primer amplification. The assay was immunoSEQ multiplex PCR, and TCRdb's table has in-frame clones only and misses some. V and J calls plus clone size are reproduced from that table; the DNA served to infer D and trimming. The sample records about 17,000 clones, around 80% being singletons. This CDR3 is built from 15 residues. Unmatched junction bases numbered 7, after V lost 6 bases and J lost 2 bases. Germline lookup yields CDR1 MNHEY and CDR2 SVGEGT. This chain links TRBV6-2 or TRBV6-3 with TRBJ2-7; TRBD1 matches at 10 bases. The sequencing sample was made of peripheral blood. The clonotype was recovered from a man aged 60-69 years with acute or convalescent COVID-19. The CDR3 loop reads CASSFTGTGAYEQYF. DNA of the CDR3: TGTGCCAGCAGCTTTACCGGGACAGGGGCCTACGAGCAGTACTTC.